Listed here are 14 T cell receptor delta chains from one sample, sequenced in a study of γδ T cells in repeated Plasmodium falciparum infection. Vgamma9/Vdelta2+ and Vdelta2-negative gammadelta T cells were flow-sorted from PBMC for bulk sequencing. TCRdb re-called clones from the multiplex PCR reads using CATT. The sample yields 45,000 to 50,000 delta-chain clones, over 1.5% seen once. The sample was gamma-delta T cells from blood. The receptors originated from a pool of human donors (malaria-infected and uninfected, not separated).

Note on this clone: TCRdb pairs this DNA with a much larger clone's protein that differs at residue 8, likely a read error; the protein shown was translated from the DNA. The V and J genes are TRDV1 and TRDJ1, with 12 nucleotides matching TRDD3. The J gene is not listed in TCRdb, so it was assigned here from a DNA match to germline. The CDR3 contains 28 residues. Germline loops: CDR1 TSWWSYY, CDR2 QGS. After removal of 0 bases from V and 1 base from J, the junction contained 36 bases not matched to a gene. This CDR3 is CALGELVPNGLASNTGGYPLWTTDKLIF. CDR3 coding DNA: TGTGCTCTTGGGGAACTAGTCCCAAATGGCCTCGCCTCGAACACTGGGGGATACCCCCTTTGGACCACCGATAAACTCATCTTT.

This clone was recorded many times. This chain links TRDV1 with TRDJ1; no clear D. Per the germline V gene, CDR1 is TSWWSYY and CDR2 is QGS. The CDR3 extends over 19 amino acids. With 1 base removed from V and 0 bases from J, the gap between germline ends came to 21 bases. The CDR3 sequence: CALGERESLSPSYTDKLIF. The CDR3 nucleotides are TGTGCTCTTGGGGAACGCGAGTCCCTCTCCCCCTCGTACACCGATAAACTCATCTTT.

This clone has at least ten counts. The protein held in TCRdb is that of a much larger clone and does not match this DNA's translation at residue 10, likely because of a read error; the protein shown is translated from the DNA. The chain joins TRDV1 to TRDJ1; D tentatively reads TRDD2 or TRDD3 (5 bases each). Germline CDR1 is TSWWSYY and CDR2 is QGS. The CDR3 runs to 18 residues. With 2 bases removed from V and 3 bases from J, the gap between germline ends came to 22 bases. The CDR3 coding sequence is TGTGCTCTTGGGGAAACGAGCCCTTCGATGGGGCCCCCCGATAAACTCATCTTT. It yields the protein CALGETSPSMGPPDKLIF.

This clone appeared a few times. A far larger clone is just one base off, so this is likely a read error. Other DNA sequences in the sample encode the same CDR3. The chain combines TRDV2 with TRDJ1; 11 bases are shared with TRDD3. No J segment appears in TCRdb, so it was assigned here by matching the sequence to germline. Germline-derived CDR1 and CDR2 are GEAIGNYY and EKD. The CDR3 runs 21 residues. In DNA, the CDR3 is TGTGCTTGTGACACCGTGTCCACGTCAACGGATGGGGGATACGCCACCGATAAACTCATCTTT. Its translation: CACDTVSTSTDGGYATDKLIF.

This clone was detected many times. V and J are TRDV2 and TRDJ1; 8 bases line up with TRDD3. Assignment of the J gene here rests on matching the DNA to germline, because TCRdb gives none. The length of the CDR3 is 16 residues. The V and J ends lost 5 bases and 0 bases, in that order; junction bases with no gene match: 10. Germline values: CDR1 GEAIGNYY, CDR2 EKD. The CDR3 DNA reads TGTGCCTGTGTCGGACTGGGGGGGACGGACACCGATAAACTCATCTTT. Protein: CACVGLGGTDTDKLIF.

With regard to this clone: The TCRdb protein, from a much larger clone, departs from this DNA's translation at residue 11, likely by read error; the protein shown derives from the DNA. The CDR3 reads CALSPGGGRDLWYTDKLIF. CDR3 in DNA: TGTGCTCTCTCCCCCGGCGGGGGACGCGATCTTTGGTACACCGATAAACTCATCTTT. The rearrangement uses TRDV1 and TRDJ1, with a weak D call TRDD3 (6 bases). TCRdb is silent on the J gene; assignment here came from matching the DNA to germline. CDR1 is TSWWSYY, CDR2 QGS, per germline. The CDR3 runs to 19 residues. The ends were cut back, 9 bases at V and 0 bases at J, with 29 bases in the middle.

This clone was seen a few times. The rearrangement joins TRDV1 to TRDJ1, with D possibly called TRDD2 or TRDD3 (5 bases each). Germline matching of the DNA provided the J gene here, since TCRdb leaves it blank. The CDR3 sequence is 21 residues long. The germline V gene encodes CDR1 TSWWSYY and CDR2 QGS. Trimming pared 2 bases from V and 0 bases from J, leaving 28 bases between. The CDR3 DNA follows: TGTGCTCTTGGGGAAGTCTTCCCCAAATTCGAATACGCCCTTCACACCGATAAACTCATCTTT. As protein: CALGEVFPKFEYALHTDKLIF.

This clone is labeled medium-sized (0.01 to 0.1%). Other DNA sequences of this sample code for an identical CDR3. In DNA, the CDR3 is TGTGCTCTTGGGGACGCCCCCGGAGGGGGACAGTACACCGATAAACTCATCTTT. Its protein is CALGDAPGGGQYTDKLIF. This chain uses TRDV1 with TRDJ1; weak D call: TRDD3 (6 bases). The CDR3 has 18 residues. Germline CDR1 and CDR2: TSWWSYY and QGS. V shed 3 bases and J shed 0 bases, with 20 bases lying between them.

This clone was detected ten times or more. With a far larger clone one base away, a read error is the likely cause. The sample contains more than one DNA sequence encoding this CDR3. The CDR3 here is CACDTVIQLGVRHTDKLIF. CDR3 coding DNA: TGTGCCTGTGACACCGTTATCCAACTGGGGGTTCGGCACACCGACAAACTCATCTTT. The gene calls are TRDV2 and TRDJ1; 8 bases are shared with TRDD3. The CDR3 sequence is 19 residues long. Looked up from germline, CDR1 is GEAIGNYY and CDR2 is EKD.

At least ten counts were recorded for this clone. The chain combines TRDV1 with TRDJ1, with unresolved D. V was pared by 0 bases and J by 0 bases, with 17 bases between. Per germline, CDR1 TSWWSYY and CDR2 QGS. The CDR3 consists of 18 residues. The CDR3 loop is CALGELETVLKNTDKLIF. CDR3 sequence (DNA): TGTGCTCTTGGGGAACTTGAGACTGTACTGAAAAACACCGATAAACTCATCTTT.

This clone appeared a few times. Given a far larger clone just one base away, this is likely a sequencing read error. Other DNA sequences in this sample translate to the same CDR3. The chain joins TRDV1 to TRDJ1, with TRDD3 identical over 7 bases. Because TCRdb records no J gene, it was assigned here through a match of the DNA to germline. The CDR3 covers 19 residues. Germline CDR1 reads TSWWSYY; CDR2 reads QGS. The CDR3 here is CALGDGVLWLGAHTDKLIF. In DNA form, the CDR3 reads TGTGCCCTTGGGGATGGAGTCCTATGGCTGGGGGCGCACACCGATAAACTCATCTTT.

This clone came up many times. Other nucleotide sequences from this sample produce the same CDR3. The V call is TRDV2, the J call TRDJ1, with 11 bases that match TRDD3. V lost 1 base and J lost 0; bases outside the gene matches: 3. In germline, CDR1 is GEAIGNYY, CDR2 EKD. CDR3 length equals 16 residues. The chain's CDR3 is CACDTLGDTHTDKLIF. CDR3 coding DNA: TGTGCCTGTGACACTCTGGGGGATACCCACACCGATAAACTCATCTTT.

About this clone itself: A far larger clone is one nucleotide away, so this likely arose from a read error. This specimen includes other DNA sequences encoding the same CDR3. CDR3: CALGELTWTDKLIF. As DNA, the CDR3 is TGTGCTCTTGGGGAACTGACATGGACCGATAAACTCATTTTT. A V gene of TRDV1 was called, but no J gene was assigned. This CDR3 contains 14 residues. Germline lookup yields CDR1 TSWWSYY and CDR2 QGS.

On this clone: A read error is likely here: a far larger clone is one base away. This sample includes further DNA sequences coding for the same CDR3. This sequence joins TRDV1 and TRDJ1; D perhaps matches TRDD3 (5 bases). Germline matching of the DNA provided the J gene here, since TCRdb leaves it blank. CDR3 size: 15 residues. Germline V gene data show CDR1 as TSWWSYY and CDR2 as QGS. The CDR3 DNA follows: TGTGCTCTAGGGGAACCCCAGTTCCGTACCCCTCAACTCATCTTT. This sequence encodes CALGEPQFRTPQLIF.